Each of the 20 T cell receptor beta chains below was sequenced from the same sample in a study of T-cell memory formation after mild COVID-19. TCRdb called the 5' RACE reads again in MiXCR, with one record for every CDR3 protein. In the table there are 290,000 or so distinct CDR3 sequences, roughly 21% of which are singletons. Sample: PBMCs or a T cell subset sorted from them (not recorded which). The receptors derive from a man in his late teens or twenties who had mild COVID-19 (a few samples of this study predate the infection). Cell type and time point are not known.

This clonotype was seen at least ten times. The chain joins TRBV28 to TRBJ1-2, with 10 positions matching TRBD1. Germline V lookup: CDR1 MDHEN, CDR2 SYDVKM. The ends lost 6 bases at V and 6 bases at J; junction bases unmatched: 4. The CDR3 extends over 13 amino acids. The CDR3 reads CASRQTGGHGYTF. The CDR3 bases are TGTGCCAGCAGGCAGACAGGGGGCCATGGCTACACCTTC.

In this sample, this clonotype turned up a few times. The gene calls are TRBV12-3 or TRBV12-4 and TRBJ2-1; 8 nucleotides match TRBD1. The ends lost 6 bases at V and 5 bases at J; junction bases unmatched: 15. CDR3 size: 17 residues. Here the CDR3 reads CASSPSPGQVSDNEQFF. Written as DNA, the CDR3 is TGTGCCAGCAGCCCAAGCCCGGGACAGGTGTCCGACAATGAGCAGTTCTTC.

This chain uses TRBV7-8 with TRBJ1-5; 12 positions match TRBD1. Germline V CDR1 and CDR2: SGHVS, FQNEAQ. V gave up 6 bases and J gave up 7 bases; unmatched junction bases: 7. CDR3 size: 15 residues. The CDR3 coding sequence is TGTGCCAGCAGACTGGGACAGGGGGCTGGACAGCCCCAGCATTTT. Residues: CASRLGQGAGQPQHF.

The J gene is TRBJ2-3, the V gene TRBV5-4; no firm D call. Germline-derived CDR1 and CDR2 are SGHNT and YYREEE (reference sequence). V was clipped by 9 bases and J by 4 bases, with 15 bases between them. The CDR3 is 13 residues long. CDR3 nucleotides: TGTGCCACCCAGGTCTCGAGCCCAGATACGCAGTATTTT. Amino acids: CATQVSSPDTQYF.

There are a few counts of this clonotype. CDR3 in amino acids: CASSMEGLQQPQHF. In nucleotides, the CDR3 is TGTGCCAGTAGTATGGAGGGGCTCCAACAGCCCCAGCATTTT. The chain carries TRBV19 and TRBJ1-5; the D gene is possibly TRBD1 (5 bases). The V end was cut by 3 bases, the J end by 7 bases, with 13 bases between. Per germline, CDR1 LNHDA and CDR2 SQIVND (reference sequence). The CDR3 has 14 amino acids.

This chain uses TRBV30 with TRBJ1-2; D is ambiguous. The length of the CDR3 is 11 residues. Trimming left V 2 bases short and J 7 bases short, with 8 bases between. Germline-derived CDR1 and CDR2 are GTSNPN and SVGIG (reference sequence). The DNA for the CDR3 is TGTGCCTGGAGTATCGTGGGTGGCTACACCTTC. The encoded protein is CAWSIVGGYTF.

This clonotype was found a few times. The chain recombines TRBV29-1 with TRBJ2-7; D perhaps matches TRBD1 (5 bases). The CDR3 spans 13 residues. The V end was cut by 4 bases, the J end by 1 base, with 11 bases between. CDR1 and CDR2 from the germline V gene are SQVTM and ANQGSEA. The CDR3 here is CSVVRSGSYEQYF. The CDR3 DNA reads as TGCAGCGTTGTGAGATCAGGGTCCTACGAGCAGTACTTC.

CDR3 sequence reads: CASSFGWAGRLQDTQYF. In DNA form, the CDR3 reads TGTGCCAGCAGTTTCGGGTGGGCAGGGAGACTTCAAGATACGCAGTATTTT. The chain is built from TRBV27 and TRBJ2-3; D may match TRBD1 or TRBD2 (5 bases each). Germline values: CDR1 MNHEY, CDR2 SMNVEV (reference sequence). The CDR3 runs 17 residues. V was clipped by 3 bases and J by 5 bases, with 21 bases between them.

V and J are TRBV12-3 or TRBV12-4 and TRBJ2-1; D remains unclear. V lost 5 bases to trimming and J lost 5 bases, with 10 bases between them. The CDR3 extends over 13 amino acids. CDR3 amino acids: CASSTLYDNEQFF. Here the CDR3 DNA reads TGTGCCAGCAGTACCCTATATGACAATGAGCAGTTCTTC.

The V call is TRBV20-1, the J call TRBJ1-1, with a possible D match to TRBD1 (5 bases). CDR1 DFQATT and CDR2 SNEGSKA come from the germline V gene (reference sequence). The CDR3 is made up of 15 amino acids. V dropped 1 base and J dropped 2 bases, with 14 bases sitting between them. This chain's CDR3 is CSARAGLGGNTEAFF. The CDR3 DNA follows: TGCAGTGCTAGAGCAGGGCTGGGGGGAAACACTGAAGCTTTCTTT.

This clonotype was recorded a few times. The chain couples TRBV15 to TRBJ1-5, with unresolved D. CDR1 and CDR2 (germline): LNHNV, YYDKDF (reference sequence). V shed 5 bases and J shed 5 bases, with 16 bases lying between them. The CDR3 sequence is 15 residues long. CDR3 residues: CATSPQPGGHQPQHF. Here the CDR3 DNA reads TGTGCCACCAGCCCACAGCCGGGCGGTCATCAGCCCCAGCATTTT.

The chain has TRBV6-1 and TRBJ2-5; D ambiguous. The CDR3 length is 13 residues. Germline V gives CDR1 MNHNS, CDR2 SASEGT. With 6 bases removed from V and 4 bases from J, the gap between germline ends came to 12 bases. The CDR3 loop reads CASRKRSLETQYF. In DNA form, the CDR3 reads TGTGCCAGCAGGAAAAGGAGTTTAGAGACCCAGTACTTC.

The chain employs TRBV4-1 and TRBJ1-4; D unclear. The CDR3 has 16 residues. V was trimmed by 2 bases and J by 0 bases, leaving 10 bases between them. Germline CDR1 MGHRA, CDR2 YSYEKL. The CDR3 coding sequence is TGCGCCAGCAGCCAAACCCGGGGTCCAACTAATGAAAAACTGTTTTTT. Protein: CASSQTRGPTNEKLFF.

J is TRBJ1-6 and V is TRBV18; 8 positions agree with TRBD1. V lost 4 bases to trimming and J lost 10 bases; unmatched junction nucleotides: 6. The V gene's germline CDR1 is KGHSH and CDR2 LQKENI. CDR3 length: 14 residues. DNA of the CDR3: TGTGCCAGCTCACTCGACAGGGGTGGGTCACCCCTCCACTTT. This encodes CASSLDRGGSPLHF. The whole variable domain, remainder taken from reference TRBV18 and TRBJ1-6, is NAGVMQNPRHLVRRRGQEARLRCSPMKGHSHVYWYRQLPEEGLKFMVYLQKENIIDESGMPKERFSAEFPKEGPSILRIQQVVRGDSAAYFCASSLDRGGSPLHFGNGTRLTVT.

This clonotype was found a few times. V usage is TRBV5-1 and J usage is TRBJ1-1; 10 nucleotides line up with TRBD1. CDR3 size: 15 residues. Germline CDR1 reads SGHRS; CDR2 reads YFSETQ. Trimming cost V 4 bases and J 1 base; bases outside gene matches: 4. The CDR3 coding sequence is TGCGCCAGCAGCAGGACAGGGGGTTCGAACACTGAAGCTTTCTTT. Amino acids: CASSRTGGSNTEAFF.

This clonotype was found a few times. The chain carries TRBV28 and TRBJ2-6; the D gene is possibly TRBD1 (6 bases). Trimming removed 5 bases from V and 2 bases from J, with 13 bases in between. CDR1 is MDHEN, CDR2 SYDVKM, per germline. This CDR3 has 16 residues. In nucleotides, the CDR3 is TGTGCCAGCAGTATCCCCCCAGGGGCTGGGGCCAACGTCCTGACTTTC. The encoded protein is CASSIPPGAGANVLTF.

The V and J genes are TRBV5-6 and TRBJ1-5; D is uncertain. V lost 6 bases and J lost 0, with 10 bases in between. Looked up from germline, CDR1 is SGHDT and CDR2 is YYEEEE. This CDR3 contains 14 residues. CDR3 residues: CASTRRDSNQPQHF. CDR3 in DNA: TGTGCCAGCACCCGGCGGGATAGCAATCAGCCCCAGCATTTT.

The chain has TRBV5-1 and TRBJ2-6; D gene ambiguous. This CDR3 has 14 residues. Trimming removed 0 bases at V and 2 bases at J, with 3 bases between. Germline V gene lookup returns CDR1 SGHRS and CDR2 YFSETQ. Written as DNA, the CDR3 is TGCGCCAGCAGCTTGGTAACTGGGGCCAACGTCCTGACTTTC. Encoded protein: CASSLVTGANVLTF.

This clonotype has only a few counts. The J gene is TRBJ2-5, the V gene TRBV7-2, with D perhaps matching TRBD2 (6 bases). The V gene's germline CDR1 is SGHTA and CDR2 FQGNSA. V lost 1 base, J lost 5 bases, and 11 bases lay in between. The CDR3 runs 14 residues. The CDR3 reads CASSLGRLVETQYF. The DNA of the CDR3 is TGTGCCAGCAGCTTAGGGAGACTAGTGGAGACCCAGTACTTC.

The chain carries TRBV7-9 and TRBJ2-3; 7 nucleotides line up with TRBD1. J lost 1 base, V lost 2 bases, and 3 bases had no gene match. Germline loops: CDR1 SEHNR, CDR2 FQNEAQ (reference sequence). The CDR3 sequence is 15 residues long. CDR3 sequence (DNA): TGTGCCAGCAGCTTATTCGGGACAGGCACAGATACGCAGTATTTT. It is translated as CASSLFGTGTDTQYF.